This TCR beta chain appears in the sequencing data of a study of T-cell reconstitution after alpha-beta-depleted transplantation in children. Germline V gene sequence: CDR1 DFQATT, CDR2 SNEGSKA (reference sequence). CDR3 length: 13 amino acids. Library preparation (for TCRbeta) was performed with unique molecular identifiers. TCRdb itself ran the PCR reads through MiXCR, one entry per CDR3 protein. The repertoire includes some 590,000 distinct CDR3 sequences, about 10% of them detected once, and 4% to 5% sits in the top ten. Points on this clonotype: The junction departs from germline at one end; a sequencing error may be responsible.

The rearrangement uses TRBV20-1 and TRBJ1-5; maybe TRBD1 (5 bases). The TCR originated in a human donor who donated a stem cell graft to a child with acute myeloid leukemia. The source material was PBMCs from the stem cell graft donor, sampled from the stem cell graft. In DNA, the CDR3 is TGCAGTGCTAGGCTGGCAGGGTCTCAGGCCCAGCATTTT. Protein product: CSARLAGSQAQHF.